The 20 T cell receptor beta chains in this list originate from one sample, sequenced in a study of cytomegalovirus exposure and HLA in healthy donors. The PCR was carried out with 60 Vbeta primers and 13 Jbeta primers. The protocol was immunoSEQ multiplex PCR, while the TCRdb copy is restricted to in-frame clones and leaves out a portion. The sample contains some 140,000 clones, roughly four fifths of which appear only once. The sample was PBMCs. These receptors were taken from a woman in her thirties or forties in good health and CMV-seronegative.

V gene TRBV6-5 combines with J gene TRBJ1-2; TRBD1 matches 8 bases. The V and J ends lost 2 bases and 0 bases, in that order; junction bases with no gene match: 5. The CDR3 runs to 16 residues. Looked up from germline, CDR1 is MNHEY and CDR2 is SVGAGI. The CDR3 here is CASSYSGQGPNYGYTF. In DNA, the CDR3 is TGTGCCAGCAGTTACAGCGGACAGGGACCTAACTATGGCTACACCTTC.

CDR3 sequence (DNA): TGTGCCAGCAGCTTGGGGCCCGGGACAGAACCCCATGAGCAGTTCTTC. Protein: CASSLGPGTEPHEQFF. This chain joins TRBV5-4 and TRBJ2-1, with 7 bases lining up with TRBD1. The CDR3 sequence is 16 residues long. V lost 0 bases to trimming and J lost 8 bases; unmatched junction nucleotides: 11. CDR1 SGHNT and CDR2 YYREEE come from the germline V gene (reference sequence).

The chain couples TRBV7-6 to TRBJ1-5; no definite D call. There are 15 residues in the CDR3. The germline CDR1 and CDR2 sequences are SGHVS and FNYEAQ. V was clipped by 5 bases and J by 9 bases, with 20 bases between them. The CDR3 spells CASSPGRGILWPQHF. Here the CDR3 DNA reads TGTGCCAGCAGCCCCGGGCGAGGGATTTTATGGCCCCAGCATTTT.

This clone was found a few times. The chain links TRBV11-2 to TRBJ1-5, with D unresolved. Germline V gives CDR1 SGHAT, CDR2 FQNNGV. V lost 5 bases to trimming and J lost 5 bases, with 7 bases between them. This CDR3 region has 12 residues. The DNA of the CDR3 is TGTGCCAGCAGCAGCCCTTATCAGCCCCAGCATTTT. Its protein is CASSSPYQPQHF. Complete variable domain (other parts from reference TRBV11-2 and TRBJ1-5): EAGVAQSPRYKIIEKRQSVAFWCNPISGHATLYWYQQILGQGPKLLIQFQNNGVVDDSQLPKDRFSAERLKGVDSTLKIQPAKLEDSAVYLCASSSPYQPQHFGDGTRLSIL.

The chain is built from TRBV7-9 and TRBJ2-3; D perhaps matches TRBD2 (5 bases). V was shortened by 5 bases and J by 8 bases, with 17 bases between the two germline ends. Germline V gives CDR1 SEHNR, CDR2 FQNEAQ (reference sequence). This CDR3 comprises 14 residues. The CDR3 reads CASSLLSSAGTQYF. The CDR3 bases are TGTGCCAGCAGCCTCCTTAGTAGCGCAGGTACGCAGTATTTT.

This clone was detected only once. This chain uses TRBV4-1 with TRBJ1-1; D is unresolved. CDR1 MGHRA and CDR2 YSYEKL come from the germline V gene. This CDR3 is built from 15 residues. Trimming removed 0 bases from V and 0 bases from J, with 8 bases in between. The CDR3 here is CASSQEEGMNTEAFF. The CDR3 region has the DNA TGCGCCAGCAGCCAAGAAGAGGGTATGAACACTGAAGCTTTCTTT.

This clone occurred once. V is TRBV13 and J is TRBJ2-1, with D possibly TRBD2 on 8 matching bases. The CDR3 totals 15 residues. Germline CDR1 reads PRHDT; CDR2 reads FYEKMQ (reference sequence). The ends were cut back, 5 bases at V and 8 bases at J, with 19 bases in the middle. The CDR3 sequence: CASSLREGAIYEQFF. CDR3 DNA: TGTGCCAGCAGCCTACGGGAGGGGGCGATCTATGAGCAGTTCTTC.

A single count supports this clone. This chain links TRBV7-2 with TRBJ2-7; 9 bases match TRBD1. This CDR3 is built from 14 residues. Germline values: CDR1 SGHTA, CDR2 FQGNSA. V shed 4 bases and J 2 bases; nucleotides not matched to a gene: 3. As DNA, the CDR3 is TGTGCCAGCAGCTATACAGGGGGCCCCTACGAGCAGTACGTC. Residues: CASSYTGGPYEQYV.

The CDR3 DNA is TGTGCCAGCAGTGAGGGGACAGGCGGCTACGAGCAGTACTTC. The encoded protein is CASSEGTGGYEQYF. V usage is TRBV6-1 and J usage is TRBJ2-7, with 8 nucleotides matching TRBD1. The CDR3 has 14 residues. CDR1 MNHNS and CDR2 SASEGT come from the germline V gene. J lost 3 bases, V lost 3 bases, and 4 bases had no gene match.

This clone was recorded only once. The J gene is TRBJ2-5, the V gene TRBV28; 7 bases line up with TRBD1. V shed 6 bases, J shed 5 bases, and the junction held 12 bases outside the gene matches. The CDR3 sequence is 15 residues long. The V gene's germline CDR1 is MDHEN and CDR2 SYDVKM. This chain's CDR3 is CASSRDSGTWETQYF. CDR3 in DNA: TGTGCCAGCAGCCGGGACAGCGGAACTTGGGAGACCCAGTACTTC.

This chain uses TRBV2 with TRBJ2-5, with 7 bases aligning to TRBD2. The CDR3 is made up of 18 amino acids. The V segment lost 7 bases and the J segment 5 bases; nucleotides outside the gene matches: 22. Per germline, CDR1 SNHLY and CDR2 FYNNEI. CDR3 sequence (DNA): TGTGCCAGCAAAGGGTTGGGGGGGGTCTTGAACCTCGGGGAGACCCAGTACTTC. It specifies CASKGLGGVLNLGETQYF.

V usage is TRBV6-1 and J usage is TRBJ1-4; perhaps TRBD1 as D (5 bases). The CDR3 is 17 amino acids. In germline, CDR1 is MNHNS, CDR2 SASEGT. Trimming took off 2 bases at V and 2 bases at J, with 15 bases between the two ends. The CDR3 reads CASSELVRVVTNEKLFF. In DNA, the CDR3 is TGTGCCAGCAGTGAACTCGTCAGGGTGGTGACTAATGAAAAACTGTTTTTT.

V gene TRBV9 combines with J gene TRBJ1-4; 7 positions agree with TRBD1. CDR3 length equals 15 residues. The V gene end was trimmed by 4 bases and the J gene end by 2 bases; junction bases not matched to a gene: 5. Germline values: CDR1 SGDLS, CDR2 YYNGEE. The CDR3 region has the DNA TGTGCCAGCAGCACCCACAGGGGCACTAATGAAAAACTGTTTTTT. This sequence encodes CASSTHRGTNEKLFF.

This clone has a single count. The chain has TRBV7-9 and TRBJ1-2; possibly TRBD1 for D (5 bases). Trimming pared 9 bases from V and 6 bases from J, leaving 17 bases between. Germline V CDR1 and CDR2: SEHNR, FQNEAQ (reference sequence). The CDR3 has 13 amino acids. The CDR3 DNA reads as TGTGCCAGTACCACCGGGGGGATCGATGGCTACACCTTC. Translation: CASTTGGIDGYTF.

CDR3 region: CASSFQGDYGYTF. In DNA, the CDR3 is TGTGCCAGCAGTTTTCAGGGCGACTATGGCTACACCTTC. The chain uses TRBV28 and TRBJ1-2, with a weak D call TRBD1 (5 bases). The CDR3 is 13 amino acids. With 3 bases removed from V and 3 bases from J, the gap between germline ends came to 8 bases. Per the germline V gene, CDR1 is MDHEN and CDR2 is SYDVKM.

This clone rates as medium-sized. The chain joins TRBV15 to TRBJ2-2; 9 bases fit TRBD1. V lost 3 bases, J lost 4 bases, and 9 bases stayed unmatched. Germline CDR1 LNHNV, CDR2 YYDKDF (reference sequence). CDR3 length: 17 amino acids. The CDR3 DNA reads TGTGCCACCAGCAGTTACGGGACAGGGCTACGCACCGGGGAGCTGTTTTTT. This translates into CATSSYGTGLRTGELFF.

The chain is built from TRBV6-5 and TRBJ1-2; TRBD1 matches at 8 bases. The J segment lost 4 bases and the V segment lost 6 bases, leaving 10 bases of the junction unmatched. This CDR3 region has 15 residues. Per the germline V gene, CDR1 is MNHEY and CDR2 is SVGAGI. CDR3 coding DNA: TGTGCCAGCAGCGGCGTCAGGGGGCGCATCTATGGCTACACCTTC. It is translated as CASSGVRGRIYGYTF.

The sample holds one count of this clone. The rearrangement links TRBV5-1 to TRBJ1-1; 7 positions agree with TRBD1. This CDR3 comprises 16 residues. Trimming removed 0 bases from V and 5 bases from J; junction bases left unmatched: 10. The germline gives CDR1 SGHRS, CDR2 YFSETQ. The CDR3: CASSLEGAGRNTEAFF. CDR3 in DNA: TGCGCCAGCAGCTTGGAGGGGGCGGGAAGAAATACTGAAGCTTTCTTT.

The chain is built from TRBV7-9 and TRBJ1-5; D possibly corresponds to TRBD1 (5 bases). The germline V gene has CDR1 SEHNR and CDR2 FQNEAQ (reference sequence). This CDR3 has 16 amino acids. V lost 1 base and J lost 0, with 10 bases in between. The CDR3 protein is CASSLEGGHSNQPQHF. The DNA of the CDR3 is TGTGCCAGCAGCTTAGAAGGCGGACATAGCAATCAGCCCCAGCATTTT. The whole variable domain, remainder taken from reference TRBV7-9 and TRBJ1-5, is DTGVSQNPRHKITKRGQNVTFRCDPISEHNRLYWYRQTLGQGPEFLTYFQNEAQLEKSRLLSDRFSAERPKGSFSTLEIQRTEQGDSAMYLCASSLEGGHSNQPQHFGDGTRLSIL.

This sequence joins TRBV9 and TRBJ2-2; D may be TRBD1 (8 bases). Trimming cost V 4 bases and J 6 bases, with 25 bases left between them. The CDR3 totals 18 residues. Looked up from germline, CDR1 is SGDLS and CDR2 is YYNGEE. CDR3 nucleotide sequence: TGTGCCAGCAGCACTGGGACTACAGGGGGGTCCGTCGCCGGGGAGCTGTTTTTT. It encodes CASSTGTTGGSVAGELFF.